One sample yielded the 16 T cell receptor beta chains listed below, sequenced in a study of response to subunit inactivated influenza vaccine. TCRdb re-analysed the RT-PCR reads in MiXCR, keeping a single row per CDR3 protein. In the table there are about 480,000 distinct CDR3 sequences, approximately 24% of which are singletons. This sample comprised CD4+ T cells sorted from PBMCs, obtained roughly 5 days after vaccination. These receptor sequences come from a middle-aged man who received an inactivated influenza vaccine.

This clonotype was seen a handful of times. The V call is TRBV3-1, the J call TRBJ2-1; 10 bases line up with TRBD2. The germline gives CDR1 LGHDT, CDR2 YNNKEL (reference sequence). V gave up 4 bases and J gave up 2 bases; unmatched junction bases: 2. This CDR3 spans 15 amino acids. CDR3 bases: TGTGCCAGCAGCCTTAGCGGGAGGACCTACAATGAGCAGTTCTTC. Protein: CASSLSGRTYNEQFF.

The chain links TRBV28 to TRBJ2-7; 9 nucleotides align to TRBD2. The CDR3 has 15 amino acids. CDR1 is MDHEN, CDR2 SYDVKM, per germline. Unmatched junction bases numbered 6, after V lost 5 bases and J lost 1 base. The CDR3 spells CASSGREGQSYEQYF. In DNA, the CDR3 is TGTGCCAGCAGTGGGCGGGAGGGGCAATCCTACGAGCAGTACTTC.

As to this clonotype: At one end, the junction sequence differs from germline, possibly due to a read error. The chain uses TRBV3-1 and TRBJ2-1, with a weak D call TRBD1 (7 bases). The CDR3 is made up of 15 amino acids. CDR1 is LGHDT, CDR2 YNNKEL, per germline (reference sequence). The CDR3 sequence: CASGQGGKYYNEQFF. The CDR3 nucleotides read TGTGCCAGCGGCCAGGGGGGAAAATACTACAATGAGCAGTTCTTC.

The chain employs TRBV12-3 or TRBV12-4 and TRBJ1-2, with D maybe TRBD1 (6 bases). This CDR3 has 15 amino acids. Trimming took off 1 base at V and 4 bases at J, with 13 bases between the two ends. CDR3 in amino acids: CASSLEGGASYGYTF. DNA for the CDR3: TGTGCCAGCAGTTTAGAGGGGGGCGCCTCCTATGGCTACACCTTC.

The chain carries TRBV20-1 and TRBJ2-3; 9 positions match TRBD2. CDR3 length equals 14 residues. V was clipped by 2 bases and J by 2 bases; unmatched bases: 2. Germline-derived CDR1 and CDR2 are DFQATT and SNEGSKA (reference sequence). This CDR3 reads CSARSGRITDTQYF. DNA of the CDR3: TGCAGTGCTAGAAGCGGGAGGATCACAGATACGCAGTATTTT.

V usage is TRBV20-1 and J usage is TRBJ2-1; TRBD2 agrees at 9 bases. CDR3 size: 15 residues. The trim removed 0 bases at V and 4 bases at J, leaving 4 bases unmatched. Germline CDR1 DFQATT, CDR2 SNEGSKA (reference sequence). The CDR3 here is CSARDAGGRYNEQFF. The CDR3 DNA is TGCAGTGCTAGAGATGCGGGGGGGCGTTACAATGAGCAGTTCTTC.

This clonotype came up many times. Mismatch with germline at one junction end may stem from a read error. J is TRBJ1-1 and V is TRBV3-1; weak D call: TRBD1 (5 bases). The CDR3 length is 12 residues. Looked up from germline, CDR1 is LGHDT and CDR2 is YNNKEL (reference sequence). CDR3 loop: CASSQGNTEAFF. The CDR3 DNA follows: TGCGCCAGCAGCCAGGGGAACACTGAAGCTTTCTTT.

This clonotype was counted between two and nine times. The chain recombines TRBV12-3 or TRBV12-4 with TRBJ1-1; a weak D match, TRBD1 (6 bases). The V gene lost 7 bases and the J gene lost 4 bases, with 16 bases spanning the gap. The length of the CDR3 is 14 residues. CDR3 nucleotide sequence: TGTGCCAGCAAAGGTCCGGGGGGCGTCACTGAAGCTTTCTTT. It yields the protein CASKGPGGVTEAFF.

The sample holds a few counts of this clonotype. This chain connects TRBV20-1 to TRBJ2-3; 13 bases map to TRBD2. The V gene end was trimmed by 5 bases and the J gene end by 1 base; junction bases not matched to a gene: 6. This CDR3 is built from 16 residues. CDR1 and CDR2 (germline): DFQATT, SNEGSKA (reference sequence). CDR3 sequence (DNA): TGCAGTGCTGGAACTAGCGGGAGGGGGGGCACAGATACGCAGTATTTT. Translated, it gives CSAGTSGRGGTDTQYF.

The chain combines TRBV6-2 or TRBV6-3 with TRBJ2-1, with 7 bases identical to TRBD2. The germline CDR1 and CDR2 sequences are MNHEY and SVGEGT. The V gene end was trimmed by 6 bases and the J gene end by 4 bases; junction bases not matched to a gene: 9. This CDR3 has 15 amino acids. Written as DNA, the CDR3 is TGTGCCAGCAGCGACTCCGGGACTAAATACAATGAGCAGTTCTTC. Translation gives CASSDSGTKYNEQFF.

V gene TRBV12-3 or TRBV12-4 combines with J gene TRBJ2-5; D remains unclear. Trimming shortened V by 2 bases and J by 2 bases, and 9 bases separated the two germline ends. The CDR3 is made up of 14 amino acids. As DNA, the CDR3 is TGTGCCAGCAGTTTACAGTCAGGACAAGAGACCCAGTACTTC. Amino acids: CASSLQSGQETQYF.

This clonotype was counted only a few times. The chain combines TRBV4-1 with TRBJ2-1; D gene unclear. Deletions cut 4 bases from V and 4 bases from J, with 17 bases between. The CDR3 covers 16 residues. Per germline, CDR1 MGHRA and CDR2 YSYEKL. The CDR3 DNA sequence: TGCGCCAGCAGCCGACATGGGGATCTCTCTTACAATGAGCAGTTCTTC. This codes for CASSRHGDLSYNEQFF.

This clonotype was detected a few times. CDR3 bases: TGCAGCGTTGGGGCTAGCGGGAGCTCCGACGATGAGCAGTTCTTC. It yields the protein CSVGASGSSDDEQFF. This chain connects TRBV29-1 to TRBJ2-1; 10 positions agree with TRBD2. The CDR3 sequence is 15 residues long. Germline V gene lookup returns CDR1 SQVTM and CDR2 ANQGSEA. The junction had 11 bases not matched to a gene; V was cut back by 4 bases and J by 8 bases.

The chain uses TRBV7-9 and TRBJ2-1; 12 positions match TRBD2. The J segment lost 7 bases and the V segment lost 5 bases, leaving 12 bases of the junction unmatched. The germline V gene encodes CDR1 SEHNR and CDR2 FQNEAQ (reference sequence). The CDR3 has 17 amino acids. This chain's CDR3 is CASSPPRLAGASNEQFF. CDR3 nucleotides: TGTGCCAGCAGCCCACCTCGACTAGCGGGAGCCTCGAATGAGCAGTTCTTC.

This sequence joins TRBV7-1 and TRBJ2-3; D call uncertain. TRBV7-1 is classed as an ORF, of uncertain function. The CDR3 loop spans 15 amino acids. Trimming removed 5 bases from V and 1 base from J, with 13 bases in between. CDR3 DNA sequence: TGTGCCAGCAGCCATTCGCTGCACGGCACAGATACGCAGTATTTT. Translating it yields CASSHSLHGTDTQYF.

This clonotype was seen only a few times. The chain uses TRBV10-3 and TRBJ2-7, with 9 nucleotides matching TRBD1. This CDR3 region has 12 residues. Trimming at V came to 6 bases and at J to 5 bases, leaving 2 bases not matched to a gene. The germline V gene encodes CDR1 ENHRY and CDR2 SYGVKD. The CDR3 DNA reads TGTGCCATCAGACAGGGGGCCCACGAGCAGTACTTC. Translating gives CAIRQGAHEQYF.